These 21 T cell receptor beta chains share one sample of origin, sequenced in a study of shared clonotypes between healthy human individuals. The table came from immunoSEQ multiplex PCR; TCRdb's copy has only in-frame clones and leaves some out. The sample records 1,400,000 or so clones, approximately 98.5% being singletons. The sequencing input was naive CD4+ T cells sorted from blood. Subset specified: CD45RA+ positively selected. These receptors were collected from a man younger than 40 in good health.

CDR3 bases: TGTGCCAGCAGTAGGACAGGGTACGAGCAGTACTTC. Amino acids: CASSRTGYEQYF. The chain couples TRBV25-1 to TRBJ2-7; 8 bases map to TRBD1. V lost 5 bases and J lost 4; bases outside the gene matches: 1. The CDR3 consists of 12 residues. Germline V lookup: CDR1 MGHDK, CDR2 SYGVNS.

The CDR3 spells CASSSDGYEQYF. CDR3 bases: TGTGCCAGTAGTTCAGACGGCTACGAGCAGTACTTC. This chain uses TRBV19 with TRBJ2-7, with unresolved D. The V end was cut by 5 bases, the J end by 3 bases, with 8 bases between. The CDR3 runs to 12 residues. CDR1 is LNHDA and CDR2 is SQIVND in the germline V gene (reference sequence).

The J gene is TRBJ1-5, the V gene TRBV2; 9 bases line up with TRBD1. The V gene end was trimmed by 6 bases and the J gene end by 6 bases; junction bases not matched to a gene: 9. The CDR3 is 15 amino acids. The V gene's germline CDR1 is SNHLY and CDR2 FYNNEI. The CDR3 loop is CASRPRTGDGQPQHF. CDR3 nucleotide sequence: TGTGCCAGCAGACCTCGGACAGGGGATGGTCAGCCCCAGCATTTT.

This chain links TRBV6-1 with TRBJ1-5; D is undetermined. V gave up 10 bases and J gave up 6 bases, with 13 bases separating them. This CDR3 contains 12 residues. Looked up from germline, CDR1 is MNHNS and CDR2 is SASEGT. The CDR3 sequence is CATSEALQPQHF. In DNA, the CDR3 is TGTGCCACCTCGGAGGCACTTCAGCCCCAGCATTTT.

To note about this clone: This CDR3 is also generated by other DNA sequences in the sample. Written as DNA, the CDR3 is TGTGCCAGCTCACCAAGACAGCCCTACGAGCAGTACTTC. It specifies CASSPRQPYEQYF. This chain connects TRBV18 to TRBJ2-7; a possible D gene is TRBD1 (5 bases). This CDR3 has 13 residues. The V end was cut by 2 bases, the J end by 2 bases, with 7 bases between. Germline CDR1 is KGHSH and CDR2 is LQKENI.

The chain employs TRBV5-5 and TRBJ2-2; D call uncertain. CDR3 length: 13 residues. Trimming pared 4 bases from V and 4 bases from J, leaving 8 bases between. The germline V gene has CDR1 SGHKS and CDR2 YYEKEE (reference sequence). DNA for the CDR3: TGTGCCAGCAGCCCGGGCACCACCGGGGAGCTGTTTTTT. Protein sequence: CASSPGTTGELFF.

This sequence joins TRBV5-1 and TRBJ1-2; tentative D call: TRBD1 (6 bases). Trimming pared 0 bases from V and 5 bases from J, leaving 14 bases between. Germline V gene sequence: CDR1 SGHRS, CDR2 YFSETQ. The CDR3 is 15 amino acids. CDR3 DNA: TGCGCCAGCAGCTTGGAATCGGGGGCAGTATATGGCTACACCTTC. Translating gives CASSLESGAVYGYTF. Full variable domain (outside the CDR3, taken from reference TRBV5-1 and TRBJ1-2): KAGVTQTPRYLIKTRGQQVTLSCSPISGHRSVSWYQQTPGQGLQFLFEYFSETQRNKGNFPGRFSGRQFSNSRSEMNVSTLELGDSALYLCASSLESGAVYGYTFGSGTRLTVV.

The V call is TRBV5-4, the J call TRBJ2-3, with TRBD2 matching over 13 bases. The trim removed 4 bases at V and 5 bases at J, leaving 13 bases unmatched. CDR3 length: 18 residues. Looked up from germline, CDR1 is SGHNT and CDR2 is YYREEE (reference sequence). The CDR3 loop is CASSGGRTSGRGLDTQYF. DNA for the CDR3: TGTGCCAGCAGCGGGGGGAGGACTAGCGGGAGAGGTTTAGATACGCAGTATTTT.

This clone was observed once. The V and J genes are TRBV5-1 and TRBJ2-3, with 7 bases aligning to TRBD2. The CDR3 is 16 amino acids. Germline CDR1 SGHRS, CDR2 YFSETQ. V lost 5 bases to trimming and J lost 2 bases; unmatched junction nucleotides: 11. The CDR3 protein is CASSAGPSGNTDTQYF. DNA of the CDR3: TGCGCCAGCAGTGCCGGGCCTAGCGGTAACACAGATACGCAGTATTTT.

The J gene is TRBJ1-4, the V gene TRBV5-1; D not certain. Per the germline V gene, CDR1 is SGHRS and CDR2 is YFSETQ. This CDR3 comprises 15 residues. The V end was cut by 2 bases, the J end by 7 bases, with 15 bases between. The CDR3 sequence is CASSLGPRTGEKLFF. The CDR3 nucleotides read TGCGCCAGCAGCTTAGGGCCCCGGACCGGTGAAAAACTGTTTTTT.

The genes are TRBV5-4 and TRBJ2-5, with 13 bases fitting TRBD2. The J segment lost 7 bases and the V segment lost 2 bases, leaving 8 bases of the junction unmatched. CDR1 and CDR2 (germline): SGHNT, YYREEE (reference sequence). The CDR3 has 16 amino acids. The CDR3 loop is CASSFGLAGVGGTQYF. The CDR3 DNA is TGTGCCAGCAGCTTCGGACTAGCGGGAGTCGGGGGGACCCAGTACTTC.

V usage is TRBV9 and J usage is TRBJ1-4; D gene unclear. CDR1 SGDLS and CDR2 YYNGEE come from the germline V gene. CDR3 length: 16 residues. V gave up 0 bases and J gave up 3 bases, with 12 bases separating them. CDR3 residues: CASSVGLGRANEKLFF. The CDR3 nucleotides read TGTGCCAGCAGCGTAGGACTCGGGAGGGCTAATGAAAAACTGTTTTTT.

This rearrangement joins TRBV10-3 to TRBJ2-2; no firm D call. CDR3 size: 16 residues. Trimming removed 1 base at V and 2 bases at J, with 11 bases between. CDR1 and CDR2 (germline): ENHRY, SYGVKD. In nucleotides, the CDR3 is TGTGCCATCAGTGAGTATATCGGAGCAAACACCGGGGAGCTGTTTTTT. Protein product: CAISEYIGANTGELFF.

In its sample, this clone was seen once. The V and J genes are TRBV7-9 and TRBJ2-1, with D unclear. The CDR3 length is 13 residues. V lost 1 base and J 8 bases, leaving 9 bases between the germline ends. Germline assignment: CDR1 SEHNR and CDR2 FQNEAQ (reference sequence). This CDR3 reads CASSLGGEDEQFF. As DNA, the CDR3 is TGTGCCAGCAGCTTAGGGGGTGAAGATGAGCAGTTCTTC.

The gene calls are TRBV12-2 and TRBJ2-5; TRBD1 is taken as the D call from the table, unchecked against the DNA. TRBV12-2 has pseudogene status. The CDR3 contains 15 residues. CDR3 in amino acids: CASRLASDRQETQYF. The CDR3 bases are TGTGCAAGTCGCTTAGCGTCGGACAGGCAAGAGACCCAGTACTTC.

The chain employs TRBV28 and TRBJ2-7; a possible D gene is TRBD2 (6 bases). The CDR3 is 13 amino acids. Germline CDR1 reads MDHEN; CDR2 reads SYDVKM. V shed 8 bases and J shed 4 bases, with 15 bases lying between them. The CDR3 loop is CASLLGGSYEQYF. The CDR3 DNA is TGTGCCAGCCTCCTAGGAGGGTCGTACGAGCAGTACTTC.

The table lists this clone with a count of one. The chain links TRBV29-1 to TRBJ2-3, with 9 bases aligning to TRBD2. Germline V CDR1 and CDR2: SQVTM, ANQGSEA. The junction had 2 bases not matched to a gene; V was cut back by 4 bases and J by 3 bases. CDR3 size: 13 residues. This CDR3 reads CSVGAGGTDTQYF. The CDR3 bases are TGCAGCGTTGGTGCGGGGGGGACAGATACGCAGTATTTT.

The DNA for the CDR3 is TGCGCCAGCAGCCAAGTGGCGGCAGGGGGCCCCTATGGCTACACCTTC. This codes for CASSQVAAGGPYGYTF. This chain connects TRBV4-1 to TRBJ1-2, with 8 bases aligning to TRBD1. Germline CDR1 is MGHRA and CDR2 is YSYEKL. This CDR3 has 16 amino acids. V lost 1 base, J lost 4 bases, and 8 bases stayed unmatched.

The rearrangement links TRBV30 to TRBJ1-1; tentative D call: TRBD1 (6 bases). The ends were cut back, 5 bases at V and 1 base at J, with 17 bases in the middle. Germline values: CDR1 GTSNPN, CDR2 SVGIG (reference sequence). The CDR3 has 15 amino acids. The CDR3 reads CAWATGRLENTEAFF. The CDR3, as DNA: TGTGCCTGGGCAACAGGGAGACTTGAGAACACTGAAGCTTTCTTT.

The chain employs TRBV28 and TRBJ2-3; 8 nucleotides line up with TRBD2. The CDR3 is 16 amino acids. CDR1 MDHEN and CDR2 SYDVKM come from the germline V gene. V shed 2 bases, J shed 2 bases, and the junction held 6 bases outside the gene matches. The CDR3 region has the DNA TGTGCCAGCAGTTTAGGTCTAGCGGGCGTCACAGATACGCAGTATTTT. Residues: CASSLGLAGVTDTQYF.

This rearrangement joins TRBV7-2 to TRBJ2-7; no firm D call. Per the germline V gene, CDR1 is SGHTA and CDR2 is FQGNSA. The CDR3 spans 12 residues. Trimming took 4 bases from V and 3 from J, leaving 7 bases between them. In DNA form, the CDR3 reads TGTGCCAGCAGCTCTACTTACTACGAGCAGTACTTC. Protein product: CASSSTYYEQYF.